This T cell receptor beta chain comes out of a study of blood T cell repertoires in COVID-19. Original processing methods: Reference gene primers were amplified, and this amplification served to estimate nucleated cell counts. Sequenced by immunoSEQ multiplex PCR; TCRdb stores in-frame clones only, minus some. D and trimming were read from the DNA, whereas the V and J calls and clone size are those reported in that table. The sample carries approximately 200,000 clones, approximately 90% recorded once. The CDR3 sequence is 13 residues long. Germline CDR1 and CDR2: ENHRY and SYGVKD. V lost 5 bases to trimming and J lost 5 bases, with 10 bases between them. Adults between roughly 18 and 89 years of age took part from 24 US areas.

Sequenced sample: PBMCs or T cells enriched from blood (not recorded which). This TCR derives from a woman under 40 who had recovered from COVID-19. The chain links TRBV10-3 to TRBJ1-5; D is perhaps TRBD1 (6 bases). The CDR3 sequence is CAISRDTYQPQHF. DNA of the CDR3: TGTGCCATCAGTCGGGACACCTATCAGCCCCAGCATTTT.